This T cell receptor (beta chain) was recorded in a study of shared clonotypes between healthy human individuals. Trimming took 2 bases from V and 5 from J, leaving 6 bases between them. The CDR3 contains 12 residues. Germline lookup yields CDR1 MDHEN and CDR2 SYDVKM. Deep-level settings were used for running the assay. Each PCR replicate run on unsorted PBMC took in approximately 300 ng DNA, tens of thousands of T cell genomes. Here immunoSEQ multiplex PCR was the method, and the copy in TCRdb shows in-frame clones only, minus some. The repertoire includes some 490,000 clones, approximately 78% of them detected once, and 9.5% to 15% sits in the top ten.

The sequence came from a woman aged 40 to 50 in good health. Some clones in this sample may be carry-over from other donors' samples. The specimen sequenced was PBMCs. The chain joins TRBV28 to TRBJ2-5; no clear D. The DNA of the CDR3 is TGTGCCAGCAGTTTAAACTGGGAGACCCAGTACTTC. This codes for CASSLNWETQYF.